Listed below are T cell receptor beta chains from one sample, sequenced in a study of blood T cell repertoires in COVID-19. The protocol was immunoSEQ multiplex PCR, while the TCRdb copy is restricted to in-frame clones and leaves out a portion. The sample contains 130,000 to 150,000 clones, 80% to 90% of which appear only once. Sequencing was done on a sample of peripheral blood. All receptors come from a woman between 55 and 75 years old with active COVID-19. Each CDR3 is given with its conserved first and last residue. D genes are given only for firm matches. Size values are once, few and many counts, or a class for expanded clones, and some rows have none.

d_call	v_call	j_call	clone_size	cdr3_nt	cdr3_aa
.	TRBV6-2/TRBV6-3	TRBJ1-1	.	TGTGCCAGCAGTTACCGGGAGCGTGCGGGAGCTTTCTTT	CASSYRERAGAFF
TRBD2	TRBV7-2	TRBJ2-1	.	TGTGCCAGCAGCTCTACCGGGACTAACTACAATGAGCAGTTCTTC	CASSSTGTNYNEQFF
.	TRBV6-1	TRBJ1-2	.	TGTGCCAGCAGTGAAGTGGTGGGGGCGGGCTATGGCTACACCTTC	CASSEVVGAGYGYTF
TRBD1	TRBV4-1	TRBJ2-5	once	TGCGCCAGCAGGCCCGACAGGGGGCGCGGAGAGACCCAGTACTTC	CASRPDRGRGETQYF
.	TRBV6-2/TRBV6-3	TRBJ2-7	.	TGTGCCAGCAGTTACCGACAGGGTAAGAGCGGGAGCTCCTACGAGCAGTACTTC	CASSYRQGKSGSSYEQYF
.	TRBV21-1	TRBJ2-1	.	TGTGCCAGCACCTGTAGCGGGAGGGACAATGAGCAGTTCTTC	CASTCSGRDNEQFF
.	TRBV12-5	TRBJ2-3	.	TGTGCTAGCGGGCTAGCGAGTTCCCAAGGTACGCAGTATTTT	CASGLASSQGTQYF
.	TRBV27	TRBJ2-1	.	TGTGCCAGCAAAGTGGCCGGACAAAGGGCCTACAATGAGCAGTTCTTC	CASKVAGQRAYNEQFF
.	TRBV7-9	TRBJ2-7	.	TGTGCCAGCAGCTCCGTCTACGAGCAGTACTTC	CASSSVYEQYF
.	TRBV28	TRBJ1-6	.	TGTGCCAGCAGTGCCAGACAGAGCAATTCACCCCTCCACTTT	CASSARQSNSPLHF
.	TRBV21-1	TRBJ2-7	.	TGTGCCACAATTCACAGGGGGCTAAGGAACGAGCAGTACTTC	CATIHRGLRNEQYF
TRBD2	TRBV7-6	TRBJ2-1	.	TGTGCCAGCAGCTTAGCGGGACTAGCGGGGAGTTACCGACCGGGGGATGAGCAGTTCTTC	CASSLAGLAGSYRPGDEQFF
.	TRBV28	TRBJ1-5	.	TGTGCCAGCACCCAGGGAGGGTATCAGCCCCAGCATTTT	CASTQGGYQPQHF
.	TRBV19	TRBJ2-7	.	TGTGCCAGTAGTATAGAGTCAGGGAACGGGCAGTACTTC	CASSIESGNGQYF
TRBD2	TRBV27	TRBJ2-6	.	TGTGCCAGCAGTCTCCGGGGACTAGCGGGAGGGCCCGGCGGTGGGGCCAACGTCCTGACTTTC	CASSLRGLAGGPGGGANVLTF
TRBD1	TRBV19	TRBJ1-1	.	TGTGCCACTGAAGGGGGACAGGGAAAAATGAACACTGAAGCTTTCTTT	CATEGGQGKMNTEAFF
.	TRBV7-2	TRBJ2-7	.	TGTGCCAGCAGCTTACTGGGACTCCTAAGCTCCTACGAGCAGTACTTC	CASSLLGLLSSYEQYF
TRBD1	TRBV7-6	TRBJ2-2	once	TGTGCCAGCAGCTTAGTCCGGGACAGGGGTCCCACCGGGGAGCTGTTTTTT	CASSLVRDRGPTGELFF
.	TRBV6-5	TRBJ1-2	.	TGTGCCAGCAGACGACTGAACTATGGCTACACCTTC	CASRRLNYGYTF
.	TRBV7-6	TRBJ2-7	.	TGTGCCAGCAGCTCTCTGCCTGCGGATACCTACGAGCAGTACTTC	CASSSLPADTYEQYF
TRBD1	TRBV9	TRBJ1-2	once	TGTGCCAGCAGCGTAGGGGACAGGGAAGGCTACACCTTC	CASSVGDREGYTF
.	TRBV7-9	TRBJ2-1	.	TGTGCCAGCAGCTTAGCTCAGGAAGAGCAGTTCTTC	CASSLAQEEQFF
.	TRBV5-1	TRBJ1-6	.	TGCGCCAGCAGCTTGGGGGTGAGGGCTAATTCACCCCTCCACTTT	CASSLGVRANSPLHF
TRBD2	TRBV28	TRBJ2-1	.	TGTGCCAGCAGTATCCTAGCGGGAGTCCCCTACTCCTACAATGAGCAGTTCTTC	CASSILAGVPYSYNEQFF
.	TRBV7-6	TRBJ2-2	once	TGTGCCAGCAGCTCACAGGGTTACGGGGAGCTGTTTTTT	CASSSQGYGELFF
.	TRBV4-2	TRBJ1-5	.	TGTGCCAGCAGCCAAGCCCGGGGTAGCAATCAGCCCCAGCATTTT	CASSQARGSNQPQHF
TRBD1	TRBV6-6	TRBJ2-3	.	TGTGCCAGCAGATCCGGGACAGGGGGGTTCGCGCCGTATTTT	CASRSGTGGFAPYF
TRBD2	TRBV9	TRBJ2-7	.	TGTGCCAGCAGCGTAGGTAGCGGGGGCATCGGGAAGCAGTACTTC	CASSVGSGGIGKQYF
TRBD1	TRBV5-8	TRBJ2-7	.	TGTGCCAGCAGCTTAGCCGGGACAGTGGGCTACGAGCAGTACTTC	CASSLAGTVGYEQYF
TRBD1	TRBV15	TRBJ2-1	.	TGTGCCACCAGCAGAACACCAGGGGGCTCCTACAATGAGCAGTTCTTC	CATSRTPGGSYNEQFF
TRBD2	TRBV4-3	TRBJ2-5	few	TGCGCCAGCAGCCAAGATATACCCCTAGCGGGATACACAGTCACCCAGTACTTC	CASSQDIPLAGYTVTQYF
TRBD1	TRBV7-3	TRBJ2-1	.	TGTGCCAGCAGCCCCGGGACAGGTCACAATGAGCAGTTCTTC	CASSPGTGHNEQFF
.	TRBV5-5	TRBJ2-5	.	TGTGCCAGCAGCTTGTGGGGGGACGCGGGGTTTGAGACCCAGTACTTC	CASSLWGDAGFETQYF
TRBD1	TRBV11-2	TRBJ2-7	.	TGTGCCAGCAGCTTGGGGACAGACTCCTACGAGCAGTACTTC	CASSLGTDSYEQYF
.	TRBV4-1	TRBJ1-2	few	TGCGCCAGCAGCCGGGCGGCCAGGGTGGGCTACACCTTC	CASSRAARVGYTF
TRBD2	TRBV7-2	TRBJ2-1	once	TGTGCCAGCAGCTTACGGACTAGCGGACACAATGAGCAGTTCTTC	CASSLRTSGHNEQFF
.	TRBV6-6	TRBJ1-1	.	TGTGCCAGCAGCCGTGACAGTTTTGAAGCTTTCTTT	CASSRDSFEAFF
TRBD1	TRBV9	TRBJ1-1	.	TGTGCCAGCAGCGTAAACATCGACAGGGGAACTGAAGCTTTCTTT	CASSVNIDRGTEAFF
TRBD1	TRBV19	TRBJ2-6	.	TGTGCCAGTACAGGGACAGGACCGTCTGGGGCCAACGTCCTGACTTTC	CASTGTGPSGANVLTF
TRBD1	TRBV3-1/TRBV3-2	TRBJ2-7	.	TGTGCCAGCAGCCCGCCAAGGGGGCTTGCTGGGGGAAACTCCTACGAGCAGTACTTC	CASSPPRGLAGGNSYEQYF
TRBD2	TRBV7-3	TRBJ2-3	.	TGTGCCAGCAGCCTAACTAGCGGGCAAACAACTAGCACAGATACGCAGTATTTT	CASSLTSGQTTSTDTQYF
.	TRBV7-7	TRBJ1-3	.	TGTGCCAGCAGCCCGAACCAGGGTGGAAACACCATATATTTT	CASSPNQGGNTIYF
TRBD2	TRBV7-3	TRBJ2-1	.	TGTGCCAGCAGCACAATAGCGGGAGGGCTTGGGGGAAGTGAGCAGTTCTTC	CASSTIAGGLGGSEQFF
TRBD2	TRBV9	TRBJ2-3	.	TGTGCCAGCAGCGTAGAACTAGCGGGGCCAGATACGCAGTATTTT	CASSVELAGPDTQYF
.	TRBV30	TRBJ2-5	.	TGTGCCTGGAGGGTGGGAGGGGGTGCCGAAGAGACCCAGTACTTC	CAWRVGGGAEETQYF